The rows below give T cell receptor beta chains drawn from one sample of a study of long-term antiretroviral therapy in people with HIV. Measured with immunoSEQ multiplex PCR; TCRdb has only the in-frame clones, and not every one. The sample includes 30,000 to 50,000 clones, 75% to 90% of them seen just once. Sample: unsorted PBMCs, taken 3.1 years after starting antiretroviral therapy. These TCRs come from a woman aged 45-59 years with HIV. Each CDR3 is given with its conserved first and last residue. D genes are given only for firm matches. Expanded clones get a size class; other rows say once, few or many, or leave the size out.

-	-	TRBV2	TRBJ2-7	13	TGTGCCAGCAGTCCCCGGTTGATTGGCGAGCAGTACTTC	CASSPRLIGEQYF
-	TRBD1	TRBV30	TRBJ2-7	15	TGTGCCTGGAGCCCAGACTCTCACAGGGGAAGCGAGCAGTACTTC	CAWSPDSHRGSEQYF
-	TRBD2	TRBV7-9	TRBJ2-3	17	TGTGCCAGCAGCTCGACCACTAGCGGGGGTTCCACAGATACGCAGTATTTT	CASSSTTSGGSTDTQYF
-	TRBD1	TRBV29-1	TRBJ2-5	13	TGCAGCGTCGCTACAGGGGCAGGGGAGACCCAGTACTTC	CSVATGAGETQYF
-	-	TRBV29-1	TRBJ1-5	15	TGCAGCGTTGCGAGTGGGTCAGGGAAAGATCAGCCCCAGCATTTT	CSVASGSGKDQPQHF
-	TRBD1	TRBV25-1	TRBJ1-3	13	TGTGCCAGTCGACAGGGGGCTGGAAACACCATATATTTT	CASRQGAGNTIYF
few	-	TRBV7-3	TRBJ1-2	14	TGTGCCAGCAGCTTAACGACGAATTCTTATGGCTACACCTTC	CASSLTTNSYGYTF
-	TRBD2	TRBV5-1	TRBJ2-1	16	TGCGCCAGCAGCTTCGCTAGCGGGGGGGCCGTGGATGAGCAGTTCTTC	CASSFASGGAVDEQFF
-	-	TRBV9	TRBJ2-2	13	TGTGCCAGCAGCGTAGGGGGTCCCGGGGAGCTGTTTTTT	CASSVGGPGELFF
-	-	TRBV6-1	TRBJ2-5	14	TGTGCCAGCGGCAGAGGGGTCTACCAAGAGACCCAGTACTTC	CASGRGVYQETQYF
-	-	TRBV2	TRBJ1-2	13	TGTGCCAGCAGTGAACAGCGGGTTTATGGCTACACCTTC	CASSEQRVYGYTF
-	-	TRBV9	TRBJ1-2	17	TGTGCCAGCAGCGTAGACCCCCGGGGATCCGAGGAGGATGGCTACACCTTC	CASSVDPRGSEEDGYTF
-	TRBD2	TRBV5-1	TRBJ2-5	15	TGCGCCAGCAGCCTCCAAGGACTAGCAGGGGAGACCCAGTACTTC	CASSLQGLAGETQYF
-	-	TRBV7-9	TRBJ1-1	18	TGTGCCAGCAGCCTTATTGGACGGAGGTCCCTCTTGAACACTGAAGCTTTCTTT	CASSLIGRRSLLNTEAFF
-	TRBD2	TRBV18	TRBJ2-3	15	TGTGCCAGCTCACTGGGGCGGGGGGCCACAGATACGCAGTATTTT	CASSLGRGATDTQYF
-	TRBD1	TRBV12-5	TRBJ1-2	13	TGTGCTAGTGGTTTGCGGGGACAGGGCGGCTACACCTTC	CASGLRGQGGYTF
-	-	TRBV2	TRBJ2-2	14	TGTGCCAGCAGTGGTAGACAAAGAACCGGGGAGCTGTTTTTT	CASSGRQRTGELFF
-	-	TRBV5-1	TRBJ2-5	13	TGCGCCAGCAGCCCGGTTGCCCAAGAGACCCAGTACTTC	CASSPVAQETQYF
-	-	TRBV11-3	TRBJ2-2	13	TGTGCCAGCAGCCGAGACTGGGCTGGGGAGCTGTTTTTT	CASSRDWAGELFF
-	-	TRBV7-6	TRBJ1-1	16	TGTGCCAGCAGCTTGATGTCCAGCCGTGAACTGACTGAAGCTTTCTTT	CASSLMSSRELTEAFF
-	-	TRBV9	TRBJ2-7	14	TGTGCCAGCAGCGTAACTTATAGCTCCTACGAGCAGTACTTC	CASSVTYSSYEQYF
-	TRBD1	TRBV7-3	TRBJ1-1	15	TGTGCCAGCAGCTTAAGTCCAGGGGGGAACACTGAAGCTTTCTTT	CASSLSPGGNTEAFF
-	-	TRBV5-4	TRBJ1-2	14	TGTGCCAGCAGCTTGGAGCAACCCCTCAGAGACTACACCTTC	CASSLEQPLRDYTF
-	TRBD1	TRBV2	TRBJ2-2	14	TGTGCCAGCGGGACAGGGGTTGGGACCGGGGAGCTGTTTTTT	CASGTGVGTGELFF
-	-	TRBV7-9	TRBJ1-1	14	TGTGCCAGCAGCCCCGGACTGAGGGGCACTGAAGCTTTCTTT	CASSPGLRGTEAFF
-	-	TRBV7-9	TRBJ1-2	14	TGTGCCAGCAGCCCCGAATCGCTAAGCGGTGGCTACACCTTC	CASSPESLSGGYTF